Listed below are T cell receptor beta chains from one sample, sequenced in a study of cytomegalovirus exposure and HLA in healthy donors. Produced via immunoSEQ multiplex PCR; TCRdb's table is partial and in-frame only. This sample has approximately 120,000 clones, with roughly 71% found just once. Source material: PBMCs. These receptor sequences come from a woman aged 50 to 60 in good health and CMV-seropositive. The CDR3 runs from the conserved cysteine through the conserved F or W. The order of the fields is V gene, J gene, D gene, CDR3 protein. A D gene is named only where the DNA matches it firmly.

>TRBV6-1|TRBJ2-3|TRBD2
CASRGLAYTDTQYF
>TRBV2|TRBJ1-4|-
CAGCVQGLGNEKLFF
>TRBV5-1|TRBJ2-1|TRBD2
CASSITSGVINEQFF
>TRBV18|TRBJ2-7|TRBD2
CASSPSGLGEQYF
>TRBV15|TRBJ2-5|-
CATSRVAGAETQYF
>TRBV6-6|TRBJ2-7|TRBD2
CASSNNPGLGSYEQYF
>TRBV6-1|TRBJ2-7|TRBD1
CASRDRVPFEQYF
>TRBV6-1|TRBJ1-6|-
CASSEEEGPPLHF
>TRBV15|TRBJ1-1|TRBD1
CATRPGDRVEAFF
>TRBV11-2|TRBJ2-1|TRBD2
CASSLEGLAGFKSYNEQFF
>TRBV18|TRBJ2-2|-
CASSSRERPGELFF
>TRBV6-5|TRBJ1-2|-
CASRPFRPENYGYTF
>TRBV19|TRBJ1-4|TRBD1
CASSPQGGSNEKLFF
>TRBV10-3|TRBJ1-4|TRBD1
CAIGTADEKLFF
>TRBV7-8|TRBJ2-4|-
CASSPPPSLAKNIQYF
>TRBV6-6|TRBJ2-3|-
CASSYRPDTQYF
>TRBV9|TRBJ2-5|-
CASSQGGGTVETQYF